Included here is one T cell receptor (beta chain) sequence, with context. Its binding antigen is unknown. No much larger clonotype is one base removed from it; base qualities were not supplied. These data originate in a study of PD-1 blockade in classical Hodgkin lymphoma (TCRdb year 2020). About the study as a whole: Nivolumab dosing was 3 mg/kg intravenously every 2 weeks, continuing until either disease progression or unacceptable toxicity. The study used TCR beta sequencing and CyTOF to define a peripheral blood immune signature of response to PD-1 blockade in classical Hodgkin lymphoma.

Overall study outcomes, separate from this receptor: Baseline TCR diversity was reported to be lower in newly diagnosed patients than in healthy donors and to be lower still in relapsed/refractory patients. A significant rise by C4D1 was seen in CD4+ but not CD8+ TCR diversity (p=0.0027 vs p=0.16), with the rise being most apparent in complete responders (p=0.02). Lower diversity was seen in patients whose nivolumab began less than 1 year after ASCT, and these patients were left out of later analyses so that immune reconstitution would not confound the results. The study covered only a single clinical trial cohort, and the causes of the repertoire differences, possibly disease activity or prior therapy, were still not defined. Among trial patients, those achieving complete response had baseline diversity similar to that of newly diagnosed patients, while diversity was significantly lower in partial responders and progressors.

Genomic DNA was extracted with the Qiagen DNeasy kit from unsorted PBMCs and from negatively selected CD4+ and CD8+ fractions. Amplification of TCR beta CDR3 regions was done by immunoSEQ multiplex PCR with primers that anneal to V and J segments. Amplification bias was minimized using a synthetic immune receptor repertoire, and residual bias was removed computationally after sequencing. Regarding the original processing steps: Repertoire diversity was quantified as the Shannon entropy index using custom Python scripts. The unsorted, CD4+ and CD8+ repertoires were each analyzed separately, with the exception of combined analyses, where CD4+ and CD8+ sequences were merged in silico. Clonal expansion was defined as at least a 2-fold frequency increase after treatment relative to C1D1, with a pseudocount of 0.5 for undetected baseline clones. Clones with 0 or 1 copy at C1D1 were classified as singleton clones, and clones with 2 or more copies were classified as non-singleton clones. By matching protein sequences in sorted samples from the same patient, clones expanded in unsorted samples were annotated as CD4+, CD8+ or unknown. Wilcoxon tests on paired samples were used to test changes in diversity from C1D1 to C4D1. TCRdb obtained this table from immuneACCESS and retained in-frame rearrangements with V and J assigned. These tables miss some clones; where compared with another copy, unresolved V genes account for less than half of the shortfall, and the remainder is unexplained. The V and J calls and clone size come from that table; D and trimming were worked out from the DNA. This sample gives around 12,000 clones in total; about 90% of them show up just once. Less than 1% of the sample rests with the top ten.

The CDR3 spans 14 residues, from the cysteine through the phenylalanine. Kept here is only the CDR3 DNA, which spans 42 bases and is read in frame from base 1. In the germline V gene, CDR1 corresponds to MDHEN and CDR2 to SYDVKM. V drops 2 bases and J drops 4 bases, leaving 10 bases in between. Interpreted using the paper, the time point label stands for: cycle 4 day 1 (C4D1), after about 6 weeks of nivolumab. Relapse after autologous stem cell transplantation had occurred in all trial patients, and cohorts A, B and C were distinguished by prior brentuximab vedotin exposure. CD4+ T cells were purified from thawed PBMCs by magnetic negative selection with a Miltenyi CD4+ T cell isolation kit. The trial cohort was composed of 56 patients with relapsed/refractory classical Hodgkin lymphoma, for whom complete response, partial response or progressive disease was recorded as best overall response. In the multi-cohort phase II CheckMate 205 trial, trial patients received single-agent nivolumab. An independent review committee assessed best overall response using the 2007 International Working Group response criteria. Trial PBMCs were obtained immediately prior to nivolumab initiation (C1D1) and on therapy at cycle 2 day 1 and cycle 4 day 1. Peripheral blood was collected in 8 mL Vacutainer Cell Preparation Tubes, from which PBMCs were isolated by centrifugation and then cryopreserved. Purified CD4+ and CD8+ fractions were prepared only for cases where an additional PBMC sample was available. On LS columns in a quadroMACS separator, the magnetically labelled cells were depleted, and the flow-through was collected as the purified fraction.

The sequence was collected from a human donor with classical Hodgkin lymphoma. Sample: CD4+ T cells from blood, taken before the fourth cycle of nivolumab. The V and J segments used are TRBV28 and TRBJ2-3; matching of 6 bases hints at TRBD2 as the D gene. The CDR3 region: CASSLGGNADTQYF. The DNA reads TGTGCCAGCAGTTTAGGAGGGAACGCAGATACGCAGTATTTT.